This T cell receptor beta chain emerged from a study of cytomegalovirus exposure and HLA in healthy donors. Broader study findings: Presence/absence analyses assumed roughly uniform sequencing depth across donors, which may not hold. A later analysis linked 15,000 to 20,000 TCR beta sequences to HLA alleles at 0.05 false discovery rate.

On this clone: No antigen is known for it.

The V gene end was trimmed by 10 bases and the J gene end by 7 bases; junction bases not matched to a gene: 9. The CDR3 runs 13 residues. CDR1 MDHEN and CDR2 SYDVKM come from the germline V gene. 13 Jbeta primers and 60 Vbeta primers were used for the PCR. Some clones are missing from TCRdb's copy, which holds only in-frame ones; the method was immunoSEQ multiplex PCR. Among about 160,000 clones listed, around 80% were seen once. The sequencing input was PBMCs. This sequence originates from a male donor in good health and CMV-seropositive. The V gene is TRBV28, the J gene TRBJ1-4, with TRBD1 matching over 7 bases. CDR3 in DNA: TGTGCCACCTACTGGACAGGCGGTGAAAAACTGTTTTTT. This encodes CATYWTGGEKLFF.